This record looks at one T cell receptor beta chain sequence and its context. The CDR3 extends over 16 amino acids. Germline CDR1 is MDHEN and CDR2 is SYDVKM. The ends lost 7 bases at V and 4 bases at J; junction bases unmatched: 11. The sample originates from a study of TIL therapy for anti-PD-1-resistant metastatic lung cancer. Study-wide background: Tumors carried a median about 1.5 non-synonymous mutations per megabase.

Stated time point: pre-treatment sample, taken before nivolumab and TIL therapy. Sequencing used immunoSEQ v3. Sequencing was performed with immunoSEQ multiplex PCR; in TCRdb, only in-frame clones are kept and a portion is missing. The sample records 55,000 or so clones, over 75% being singletons. The chain joins TRBV28 to TRBJ1-3, with 9 bases lining up with TRBD1. Sequences were derived from blood, sampled at baseline. The sequence was obtained from a person aged 25-79 years with non-small cell lung cancer. Here the CDR3 DNA reads TGTGCCAGCAATTCTGCACAGGGGGCGCGCGGAAACACCATATATTTT. It translates to CASNSAQGARGNTIYF.